Shown below are 16 T cell receptor beta chains from a single sample sequenced in a study of shared clonotypes between healthy human individuals. Only in-frame clones appear in the TCRdb table, and some are missing; sequencing was by immunoSEQ multiplex PCR. The sample carries around 940,000 clones, 76% recorded once. The specimen was memory CD4+ T cells sorted from blood. Subset reported: CD45RA-negative fraction. Every receptor here comes from a young man in good health.

The rearrangement links TRBV5-1 to TRBJ2-5; D is perhaps TRBD1 (5 bases). CDR3 length equals 16 residues. CDR1 SGHRS and CDR2 YFSETQ come from the germline V gene. V shed 0 bases and J shed 7 bases, with 19 bases lying between them. The CDR3 protein is CASSLEGQASRGTQYF. The CDR3, as DNA: TGCGCCAGCAGCTTGGAGGGGCAGGCCTCTCGTGGGACCCAGTACTTC.

The chain couples TRBV6-4 to TRBJ2-5, with 11 bases lining up with TRBD2. Trimming took 7 bases from V and 2 from J; bases not matched to a gene: 9. This CDR3 contains 16 residues. Germline V gene data show CDR1 as MRHNA and CDR2 as SNTAGT. For the CDR3, the DNA is TGTGCCAGCACCCGGACTAGCGGGCTGATACAAGAGACCCAGTACTTC. Protein sequence: CASTRTSGLIQETQYF.

The chain combines TRBV7-6 with TRBJ2-7, with 8 bases lining up with TRBD1. Germline assignment: CDR1 SGHVS and CDR2 FNYEAQ. The CDR3 runs to 13 residues. With 5 bases clipped from V and 7 bases from J, the junction kept 7 bases outside the gene matches. The CDR3 DNA is TGTGCCAGCAGCCAGGACAGGGAAGGGGAGCAGTACTTC. This encodes CASSQDREGEQYF.

The chain links TRBV10-1 to TRBJ2-3; D unresolved. Per germline, CDR1 WNHNN and CDR2 SYGVQD (reference sequence). The CDR3 spans 14 residues. Trimming left V 5 bases short and J 4 bases short, with 13 bases between. The CDR3 reads CASSRTSAADTQYF. DNA for the CDR3: TGCGCCAGCAGTCGGACCTCAGCAGCAGATACGCAGTATTTT.

The V call is TRBV4-3, the J call TRBJ2-1, with a weak D call TRBD2 (6 bases). V was shortened by 0 bases and J by 7 bases, with 16 bases between the two germline ends. The CDR3 is 16 residues long. The V gene's germline CDR1 is LGHNA and CDR2 YSLEER. The CDR3 DNA is TGCGCCAGCAGCCAAGAACCGGCGGGACTCTCGAATGAGCAGTTCTTC. It codes for CASSQEPAGLSNEQFF.

CDR3 amino acids: CASSIDRSSYNEQFF. In DNA form, the CDR3 reads TGTGCCAGCAGCATAGACAGGAGCTCCTACAATGAGCAGTTCTTC. V usage is TRBV6-6 and J usage is TRBJ2-1; a possible D gene is TRBD1 (6 bases). Trimming removed 6 bases from V and 0 bases from J, with 12 bases in between. CDR3 size: 15 residues. Germline values: CDR1 MNHNY, CDR2 SVGAGI (reference sequence).

The rearrangement uses TRBV30 and TRBJ1-1; no clear D gene. The ends were cut back, 2 bases at V and 4 bases at J, with 5 bases in the middle. The germline V gene has CDR1 GTSNPN and CDR2 SVGIG (reference sequence). CDR3 length: 11 residues. The CDR3, as DNA: TGTGCCTGGAGTTCTGTCACTGAAGCTTTCTTT. It yields the protein CAWSSVTEAFF.

J is TRBJ2-3 and V is TRBV30; possibly TRBD2 for D (6 bases). With 7 bases removed from V and 4 bases from J, the gap between germline ends came to 18 bases. In germline, CDR1 is GTSNPN, CDR2 SVGIG (reference sequence). The CDR3 length is 14 residues. CDR3 in DNA: TGTGCCTACCGAATCTTAGGAGGGGCAGATACGCAGTATTTT. Its translation is CAYRILGGADTQYF.

This sequence joins TRBV6-1 and TRBJ2-6; D remains ambiguous. Germline V gene sequence: CDR1 MNHNS, CDR2 SASEGT. The CDR3 has 16 residues. V lost 2 bases, J lost 0 bases, and 8 bases lay in between. CDR3 in DNA: TGTGCCAGCAGTGAAAAGTTCAGCTCTGGGGCCAACGTCCTGACTTTC. Translating gives CASSEKFSSGANVLTF.

The V call is TRBV11-2, the J call TRBJ2-7; 11 bases match TRBD1. CDR1 SGHAT and CDR2 FQNNGV come from the germline V gene. Losses at the gene ends were 5 bases for V and 7 bases for J; bases not matched to a gene: 7. CDR3 length: 14 residues. CDR3 nucleotide sequence: TGTGCCAGCAGCGTGGGGACAGGGGGTTTGGAGCAGTACTTC. Translating it yields CASSVGTGGLEQYF. The complete variable domain, with remaining parts taken from reference TRBV11-2 and TRBJ2-7, reads EAGVAQSPRYKIIEKRQSVAFWCNPISGHATLYWYQQILGQGPKLLIQFQNNGVVDDSQLPKDRFSAERLKGVDSTLKIQPAKLEDSAVYLCASSVGTGGLEQYFGPGTRLTVT.

This chain joins TRBV7-9 and TRBJ2-1; 9 bases fit TRBD2. This CDR3 spans 16 amino acids. Germline CDR1 and CDR2: SEHNR and FQNEAQ (reference sequence). V was pared by 4 bases and J by 6 bases, with 10 bases of the junction left unmatched. The CDR3 coding sequence is TGTGCCAGCAGCTCGCGGGAGGGTTTTCTGGGCAATGAGCAGTTCTTC. It is translated as CASSSREGFLGNEQFF.

This clone was seen just once. Other nucleotide sequences from this sample produce the same CDR3. V usage is TRBV11-3 and J usage is TRBJ2-2; no reliable D call. The V gene's germline CDR1 is SGHNT and CDR2 YENEEA. CDR3 length: 12 amino acids. V gave up 5 bases and J gave up 3 bases, with 4 bases separating them. The CDR3 DNA reads TGTGCCAGCAGCCTCGACACCGGGGAGCTGTTTTTT. It codes for CASSLDTGELFF.

The rearrangement uses TRBV5-4 and TRBJ2-3; perhaps TRBD2 as D (5 bases). V was pared by 2 bases and J by 0 bases, with 16 bases between. Per germline, CDR1 SGHNT and CDR2 YYREEE (reference sequence). This CDR3 has 17 amino acids. In DNA, the CDR3 is TGTGCCAGCAGCTTCAGGCGGACTCCTTCTAGCACAGATACGCAGTATTTT. This codes for CASSFRRTPSSTDTQYF. The full variable domain, with the rest looked up from reference TRBV5-4 and TRBJ2-3, is ETGVTQSPTHLIKTRGQQVTLRCSSQSGHNTVSWYQQALGQGPQFIFQYYREEENGRGNFPPRFSGLQFPNYSSELNVNALELDDSALYLCASSFRRTPSSTDTQYFGPGTRLTVL.

The chain is built from TRBV27 and TRBJ2-2, with a weak D call TRBD2 (6 bases). CDR1 is MNHEY and CDR2 is SMNVEV in the germline V gene (reference sequence). This CDR3 contains 16 residues. DNA of the CDR3: TGTGCTACGCGGGGCAGGCTTGCGCGTGGCACCGGGGAGCTGTTTTTT. Its translation is CATRGRLARGTGELFF.

The chain joins TRBV5-1 to TRBJ2-7; 8 bases are a match to TRBD1. The CDR3 runs 14 residues. Germline loops: CDR1 SGHRS, CDR2 YFSETQ. V was pared by 0 bases and J by 6 bases, with 5 bases of the junction left unmatched. In DNA form, the CDR3 reads TGCGCCAGCAGCTTGGTACAGGGGGGCGGCGAGCAGTACTTC. Translating it yields CASSLVQGGGEQYF.

The V call is TRBV18, the J call TRBJ2-1; 7 nucleotides agree with TRBD2. With 4 bases clipped from V and 6 bases from J, the junction kept 3 bases outside the gene matches. The CDR3 is made up of 13 amino acids. Per the germline V gene, CDR1 is KGHSH and CDR2 is LQKENI. Written as DNA, the CDR3 is TGTGCCAGCTCACACGGGGGGTCCAATGAGCAGTTCTTC. Protein product: CASSHGGSNEQFF. Complete variable domain (other parts from reference TRBV18 and TRBJ2-1): NAGVMQNPRHLVRRRGQEARLRCSPMKGHSHVYWYRQLPEEGLKFMVYLQKENIIDESGMPKERFSAEFPKEGPSILRIQQVVRGDSAAYFCASSHGGSNEQFFGPGTRLTVL.